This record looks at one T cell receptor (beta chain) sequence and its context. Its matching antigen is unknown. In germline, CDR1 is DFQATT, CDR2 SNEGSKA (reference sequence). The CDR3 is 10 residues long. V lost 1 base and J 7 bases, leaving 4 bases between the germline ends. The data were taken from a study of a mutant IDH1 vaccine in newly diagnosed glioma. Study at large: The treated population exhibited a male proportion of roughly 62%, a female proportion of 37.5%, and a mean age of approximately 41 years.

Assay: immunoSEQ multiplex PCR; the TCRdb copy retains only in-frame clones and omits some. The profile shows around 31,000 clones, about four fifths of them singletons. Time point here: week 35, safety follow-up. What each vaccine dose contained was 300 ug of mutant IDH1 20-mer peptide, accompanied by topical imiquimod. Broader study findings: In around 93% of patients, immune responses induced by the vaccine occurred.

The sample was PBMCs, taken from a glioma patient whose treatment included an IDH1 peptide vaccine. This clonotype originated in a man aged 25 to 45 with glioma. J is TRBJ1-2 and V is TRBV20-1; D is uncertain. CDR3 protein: CSARGTGYTF. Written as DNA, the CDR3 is TGCAGTGCTAGAGGGACTGGCTACACCTTC.